The 20 T cell receptor beta chains in this list originate from one sample, sequenced in a study of chemoradiotherapy in HPV16-positive cancers (dated by TCRdb to the early 2020s). The protocol used for the library was the immunoSEQ multiplex PCR assay. Here the immuneACCESS table is served through TCRdb, limited to in-frame sequences with V and J called. Missing clones are a known gap in these copies; in checked studies unresolved V genes cover under half, and the rest lacks a known reason. The sample contains thousands of clones, roughly 86% of them found a single time. The ten largest clones add up to approximately 2.5% of the sample. This specimen was tumor tissue, taken from a patient who underwent chemoradiotherapy. These receptors were taken from a human donor with HPV-associated anogenital cancer.

The chain carries TRBV6-6 and TRBJ2-7, with 9 bases lining up with TRBD2. In germline, CDR1 is MNHNY, CDR2 SVGAGI (reference sequence). There are 15 residues in the CDR3. The V gene end was trimmed by 6 bases and the J gene end by 0 bases; junction bases not matched to a gene: 6. The CDR3 DNA reads as TGTGCCAGCAGAGGACTAGCGTCCTCCTCCTACGAGCAGTACTTC. Its translation is CASRGLASSSYEQYF.

In its sample, this clone was seen once. The chain has TRBV10-3 and TRBJ1-6; TRBD1 agrees at 7 bases. The length of the CDR3 is 15 residues. Germline trimming cut 6 bases from V and 10 bases from J; bases unmatched to any gene: 12. Germline CDR1 and CDR2: ENHRY and SYGVKD. The CDR3 loop reads CAIRQSGQDGSPLHF. The CDR3 DNA reads TGTGCCATCAGGCAGTCTGGACAGGACGGCTCACCCCTCCACTTT.

The CDR3 protein is CASSLGAGGDGEKLFF. In nucleotides, the CDR3 is TGCGCCAGCAGCTTGGGTGCAGGGGGCGATGGTGAAAAACTGTTTTTT. This chain joins TRBV5-1 and TRBJ1-4; 8 bases are shared with TRBD1. The germline CDR1 and CDR2 sequences are SGHRS and YFSETQ. The trim removed 0 bases at V and 7 bases at J, leaving 8 bases unmatched. The CDR3 has 16 amino acids.

This clone was counted once. In nucleotides, the CDR3 is TGTGCCAGCAGTTACCCGACAGGGAACACTGAAGCTTTCTTT. Its translation: CASSYPTGNTEAFF. The V and J genes are TRBV6-5 and TRBJ1-1, with D possibly matching TRBD1 (6 bases). The V end was cut by 2 bases, the J end by 1 base, with 8 bases between. The CDR3 runs to 14 residues. Germline CDR1 and CDR2: MNHEY and SVGAGI.

V usage is TRBV6-6 and J usage is TRBJ2-7, with D perhaps given as TRBD1 or TRBD2 (6 bases each). The CDR3 extends over 13 amino acids. The germline V gene encodes CDR1 MNHNY and CDR2 SVGAGI (reference sequence). Between the trimmed V and J ends, which lost 5 bases and 9 bases, there was a span of 17 bases. CDR3 sequence (DNA): TGTGCCAGCAGTCCCCCCCCGGGGGCCAGGCAGTACTTC. It codes for CASSPPPGARQYF.

This chain uses TRBV28 with TRBJ2-1; TRBD2 matches at 7 bases. Germline lookup yields CDR1 MDHEN and CDR2 SYDVKM. Trimming took 3 bases from V and 2 from J; bases not matched to a gene: 4. This CDR3 has 15 amino acids. CDR3 region: CASSFLAGAYNEQFF. CDR3 DNA sequence: TGTGCCAGCAGTTTTTTGGCGGGAGCCTACAATGAGCAGTTCTTC.

The DNA of the CDR3 is TGTGCCAGCAGCCCCCGTAGGGGTAGAATGAACACTGAAGCTTTCTTT. Residues: CASSPRRGRMNTEAFF. The J gene is TRBJ1-1, the V gene TRBV7-2; D possibly corresponds to TRBD1 (5 bases). Between the trimmed V and J ends, which lost 5 bases and 0 bases, there was a span of 16 bases. The CDR3 spans 16 residues. Germline V lookup: CDR1 SGHTA, CDR2 FQGNSA.

This clone was detected once. The chain has TRBV14 and TRBJ2-1; the D gene is possibly TRBD1 (6 bases). CDR1 is SGHDN and CDR2 is FVKESK in the germline V gene. This CDR3 contains 16 residues. V was clipped by 4 bases and J by 9 bases, with 22 bases between them. The CDR3 reads CASSPIRDTLRGEQFF. The CDR3 DNA reads TGTGCCAGCAGCCCCATACGGGACACACTGAGGGGTGAGCAGTTCTTC.

This clone was counted a single time. The rearrangement links TRBV6-4 to TRBJ2-3, with TRBD2 identical over 8 bases. Germline V gives CDR1 MRHNA, CDR2 SNTAGT. With V trimmed by 3 bases and J by 6 bases, 8 bases remained unmatched. This CDR3 contains 15 residues. In nucleotides, the CDR3 is TGTGCCAGCAGTGATTCCCGGGGGGGCCGGGATACGCAGTATTTT. This codes for CASSDSRGGRDTQYF.

The chain links TRBV5-4 to TRBJ2-7; D may be TRBD2 (5 bases). CDR1 SGHNT and CDR2 YYREEE come from the germline V gene (reference sequence). The V gene lost 2 bases and the J gene lost 3 bases, with 18 bases spanning the gap. The CDR3 is made up of 16 amino acids. The CDR3 loop reads CASSFSPGLFFYEQYF. The CDR3 DNA reads TGTGCCAGCAGCTTTAGTCCAGGACTTTTTTTCTACGAGCAGTACTTC.

V is TRBV29-1 and J is TRBJ1-1, with D possibly TRBD1 on 6 matching bases. The ends were cut back, 6 bases at V and 0 bases at J, with 11 bases in the middle. CDR1 SQVTM and CDR2 ANQGSEA come from the germline V gene. The CDR3 runs 13 residues. As DNA, the CDR3 is TGCAGCGTCTCACAGGGACTGAACACTGAAGCTTTCTTT. Protein product: CSVSQGLNTEAFF.

The V call is TRBV5-1, the J call TRBJ2-7, with TRBD2 identical over 9 bases. In germline, CDR1 is SGHRS, CDR2 YFSETQ. This CDR3 is built from 14 residues. With 3 bases clipped from V and 5 bases from J, the junction kept 6 bases outside the gene matches. The chain's CDR3 is CASSWGLAADEQYF. Written as DNA, the CDR3 is TGCGCCAGCAGCTGGGGACTAGCAGCGGACGAGCAGTACTTC.

The chain employs TRBV11-3 and TRBJ2-2; perhaps TRBD2 as D (6 bases). The CDR3 consists of 15 residues. The germline CDR1 and CDR2 sequences are SGHNT and YENEEA. Trimming left V 5 bases short and J 2 bases short, with 12 bases between. As DNA, the CDR3 is TGTGCCAGCAGCCACCGGGGGTCCAACACCGGGGAGCTGTTTTTT. This translates into CASSHRGSNTGELFF.

This chain links TRBV5-5 with TRBJ2-1; the D is unclear. Germline V gene sequence: CDR1 SGHKS, CDR2 YYEKEE (reference sequence). CDR3 length equals 13 residues. V lost 0 bases, J lost 7 bases, and 8 bases lay in between. As DNA, the CDR3 is TGTGCCAGCAGCTTGGTTCGGTCTAATGAGCAGTTCTTC. Translating it yields CASSLVRSNEQFF.

The J gene is TRBJ2-7, the V gene TRBV7-9, with a weak D call TRBD1 (5 bases). CDR1 and CDR2 (germline): SEHNR, FQNEAQ (reference sequence). Trimming left V 0 bases short and J 3 bases short, with 6 bases between. The CDR3 runs 13 residues. CDR3 region: CASSLAGVYEQYF. CDR3 nucleotide sequence: TGTGCCAGCAGCTTAGCAGGGGTCTACGAGCAGTACTTC. Drawing the rest from reference TRBV7-9 and TRBJ2-7, the complete variable domain is DTGVSQNPRHKITKRGQNVTFRCDPISEHNRLYWYRQTLGQGPEFLTYFQNEAQLEKSRLLSDRFSAERPKGSFSTLEIQRTEQGDSAMYLCASSLAGVYEQYFGPGTRLTVT.

The chain employs TRBV2 and TRBJ2-7; D is possibly TRBD1 (5 bases). There are 14 residues in the CDR3. The ends were cut back, 7 bases at V and 0 bases at J, with 13 bases in the middle. The germline V gene encodes CDR1 SNHLY and CDR2 FYNNEI. CDR3 sequence: CASKRQLSSYEQYF. The CDR3 bases are TGTGCCAGCAAACGACAGTTAAGCTCCTACGAGCAGTACTTC. The whole variable domain, filled in from reference TRBV2 and TRBJ2-7, reads EPEVTQTPSHQVTQMGQEVILRCVPISNHLYFYWYRQILGQKVEFLVSFYNNEISEKSEIFDDQFSVERPDGSNFTLKIRSTKLEDSAMYFCASKRQLSSYEQYFGPGTRLTVT.

This chain connects TRBV6-6 to TRBJ1-5; TRBD1 matches 7 bases. Trimming took 7 bases from V and 9 from J; bases not matched to a gene: 12. The length of the CDR3 is 14 residues. CDR1 is MNHNY, CDR2 SVGAGI, per germline (reference sequence). DNA of the CDR3: TGTGCCAGCACCTGGGGGCAGGGGGGGAGGCCCCAGCATTTT. As protein: CASTWGQGGRPQHF.

This clone came up once. The chain has TRBV6-5 and TRBJ2-5, with 8 bases lining up with TRBD1. With 2 bases clipped from V and 5 bases from J, the junction kept 4 bases outside the gene matches. Germline lookup yields CDR1 MNHEY and CDR2 SVGAGI. This CDR3 has 14 amino acids. CDR3 residues: CASSYQGAFETQYF. CDR3 DNA: TGTGCCAGCAGTTACCAGGGGGCCTTCGAGACCCAGTACTTC.

This sequence joins TRBV7-2 and TRBJ1-2; unclear D gene. This CDR3 spans 12 amino acids. V lost 5 bases and J lost 7, with 11 bases in between. Germline V gene sequence: CDR1 SGHTA, CDR2 FQGNSA. The CDR3 coding sequence is TGTGCCAGCAGCGGGCGACACCGTGGCTACACCTTC. Protein: CASSGRHRGYTF.

This chain links TRBV25-1 with TRBJ2-3, with D perhaps given as TRBD1 or TRBD2 (5 bases each). V was trimmed by 1 base and J by 0 bases, leaving 5 bases between them. The CDR3 length is 14 residues. Germline-derived CDR1 and CDR2 are MGHDK and SYGVNS. Written as DNA, the CDR3 is TGTGCCAGCAGTGAATGGGACAGCACAGATACGCAGTATTTT. Translating gives CASSEWDSTDTQYF. Full variable domain (outside the CDR3, taken from reference TRBV25-1 and TRBJ2-3): EADIYQTPRYLVIGTGKKITLECSQTMGHDKMYWYQQDPGMELHLIHYSYGVNSTEKGDLSSESTVSRIRTEHFPLTLESARPSHTSQYLCASSEWDSTDTQYFGPGTRLTVL.